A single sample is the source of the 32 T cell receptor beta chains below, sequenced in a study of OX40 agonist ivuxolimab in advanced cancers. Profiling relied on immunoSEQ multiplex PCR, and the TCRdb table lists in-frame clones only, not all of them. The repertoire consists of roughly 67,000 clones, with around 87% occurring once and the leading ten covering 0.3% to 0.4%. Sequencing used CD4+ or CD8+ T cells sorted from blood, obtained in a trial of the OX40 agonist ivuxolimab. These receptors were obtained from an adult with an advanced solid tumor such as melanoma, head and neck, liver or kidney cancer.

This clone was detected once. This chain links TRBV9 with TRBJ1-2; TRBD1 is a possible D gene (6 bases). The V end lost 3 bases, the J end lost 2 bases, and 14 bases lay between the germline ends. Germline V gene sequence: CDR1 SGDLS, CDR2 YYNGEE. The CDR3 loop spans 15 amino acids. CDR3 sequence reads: CASSAQDQGNYGYTF. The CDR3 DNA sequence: TGTGCCAGCAGCGCCCAGGACCAGGGGAACTATGGCTACACCTTC.

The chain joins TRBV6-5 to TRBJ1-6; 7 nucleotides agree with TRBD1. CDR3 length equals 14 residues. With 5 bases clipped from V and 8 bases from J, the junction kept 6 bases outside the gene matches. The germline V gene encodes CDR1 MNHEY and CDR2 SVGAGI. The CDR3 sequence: CASSKTGYDSPLHF. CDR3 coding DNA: TGTGCCAGCAGTAAGACAGGGTACGATTCACCCCTCCACTTT.

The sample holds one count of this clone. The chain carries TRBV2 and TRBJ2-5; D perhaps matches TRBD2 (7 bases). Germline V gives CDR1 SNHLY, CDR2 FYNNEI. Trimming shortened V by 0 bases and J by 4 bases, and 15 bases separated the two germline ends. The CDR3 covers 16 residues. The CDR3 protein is CASSEATRGAGETQYF. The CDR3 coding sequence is TGTGCCAGCAGTGAAGCCACACGGGGGGCGGGAGAGACCCAGTACTTC.

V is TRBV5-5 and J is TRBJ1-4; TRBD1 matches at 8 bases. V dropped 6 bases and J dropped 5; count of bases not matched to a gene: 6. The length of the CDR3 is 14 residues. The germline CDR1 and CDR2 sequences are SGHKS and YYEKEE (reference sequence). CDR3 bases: TGTGCCAGCAACGATAGGACAGGGAATGAAAAACTGTTTTTT. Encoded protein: CASNDRTGNEKLFF.

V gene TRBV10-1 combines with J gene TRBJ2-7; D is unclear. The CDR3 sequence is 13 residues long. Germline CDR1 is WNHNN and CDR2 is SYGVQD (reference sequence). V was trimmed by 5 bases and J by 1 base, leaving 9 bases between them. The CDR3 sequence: CASSPTASYEQYF. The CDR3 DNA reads TGCGCCAGCAGTCCGACGGCTTCCTACGAGCAGTACTTC.

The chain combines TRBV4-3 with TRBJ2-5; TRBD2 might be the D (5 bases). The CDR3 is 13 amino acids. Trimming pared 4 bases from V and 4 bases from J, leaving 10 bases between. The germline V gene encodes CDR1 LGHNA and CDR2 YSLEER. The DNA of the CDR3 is TGCGCCAGCAGCCGAGAGGGAACAGAGACCCAGTACTTC. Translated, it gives CASSREGTETQYF.

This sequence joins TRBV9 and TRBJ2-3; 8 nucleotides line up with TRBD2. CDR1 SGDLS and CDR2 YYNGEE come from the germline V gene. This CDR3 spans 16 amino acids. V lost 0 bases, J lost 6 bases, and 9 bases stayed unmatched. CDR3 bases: TGTGCCAGCAGCGTAGCCGCGGGGGGCCTCCTCGATACGCAGTATTTT. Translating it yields CASSVAAGGLLDTQYF.

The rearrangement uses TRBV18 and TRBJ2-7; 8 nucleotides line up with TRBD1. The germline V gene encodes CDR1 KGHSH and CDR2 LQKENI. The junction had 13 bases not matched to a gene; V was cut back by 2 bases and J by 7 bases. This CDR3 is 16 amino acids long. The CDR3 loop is CASSPNLGQGRREQYF. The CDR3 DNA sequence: TGTGCCAGCTCACCAAACCTAGGACAGGGAAGGAGGGAGCAGTACTTC.

The CDR3: CASSPVRSSGNTIYF. The CDR3 coding sequence is TGTGCCAGCTCACCAGTAAGATCCTCTGGAAACACCATATATTTT. The rearrangement joins TRBV18 to TRBJ1-3; D is ambiguous. The CDR3 is made up of 15 amino acids. CDR1 and CDR2 (germline): KGHSH, LQKENI. V lost 2 bases to trimming and J lost 0 bases, with 8 bases between them.

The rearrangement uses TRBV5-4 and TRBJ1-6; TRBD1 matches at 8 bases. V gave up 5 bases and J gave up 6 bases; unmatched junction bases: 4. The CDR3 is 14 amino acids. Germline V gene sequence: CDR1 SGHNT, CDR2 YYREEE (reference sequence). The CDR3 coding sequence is TGTGCCAGCAGTCGTGACAGGGGTAATTCACCCCTCCACTTT. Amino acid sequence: CASSRDRGNSPLHF. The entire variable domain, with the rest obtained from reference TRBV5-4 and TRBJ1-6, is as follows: ETGVTQSPTHLIKTRGQQVTLRCSSQSGHNTVSWYQQALGQGPQFIFQYYREEENGRGNFPPRFSGLQFPNYSSELNVNALELDDSALYLCASSRDRGNSPLHFGNGTRLTVT.

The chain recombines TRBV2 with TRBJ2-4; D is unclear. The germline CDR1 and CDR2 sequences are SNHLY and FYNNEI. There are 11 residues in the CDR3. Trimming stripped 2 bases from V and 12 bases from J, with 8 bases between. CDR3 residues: CASSETLNQYF. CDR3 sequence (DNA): TGTGCCAGCAGTGAAACCCTAAATCAGTACTTC. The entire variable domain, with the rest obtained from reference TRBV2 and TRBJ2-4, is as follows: EPEVTQTPSHQVTQMGQEVILRCVPISNHLYFYWYRQILGQKVEFLVSFYNNEISEKSEIFDDQFSVERPDGSNFTLKIRSTKLEDSAMYFCASSETLNQYFGAGTRLSVL.

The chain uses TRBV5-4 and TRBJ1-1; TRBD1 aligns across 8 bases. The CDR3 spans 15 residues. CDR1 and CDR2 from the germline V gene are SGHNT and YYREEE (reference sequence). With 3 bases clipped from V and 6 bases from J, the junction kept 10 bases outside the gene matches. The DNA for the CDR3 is TGTGCCAGCAGCTATCCGGGACAGGCGATCCCTGAAGCTTTCTTT. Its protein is CASSYPGQAIPEAFF.

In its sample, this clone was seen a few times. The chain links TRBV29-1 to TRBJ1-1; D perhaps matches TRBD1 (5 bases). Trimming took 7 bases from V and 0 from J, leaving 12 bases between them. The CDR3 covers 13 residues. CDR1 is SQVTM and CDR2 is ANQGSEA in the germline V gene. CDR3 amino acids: CSAGRGVNTEAFF. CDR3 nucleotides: TGCAGCGCTGGGAGGGGAGTGAACACTGAAGCTTTCTTT.

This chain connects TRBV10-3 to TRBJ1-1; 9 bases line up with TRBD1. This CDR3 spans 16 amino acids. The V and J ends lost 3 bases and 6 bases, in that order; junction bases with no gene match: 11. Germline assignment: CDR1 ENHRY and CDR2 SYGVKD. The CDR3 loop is CAISDLGQGTLAEAFF. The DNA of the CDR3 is TGTGCCATCAGTGATCTCGGACAGGGGACGTTGGCTGAAGCTTTCTTT.

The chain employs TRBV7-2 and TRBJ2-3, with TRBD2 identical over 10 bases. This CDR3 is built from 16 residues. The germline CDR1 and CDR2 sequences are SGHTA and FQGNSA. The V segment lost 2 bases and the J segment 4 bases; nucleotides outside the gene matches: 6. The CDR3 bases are TGTGCCAGCAGCTTACGACTTAGCGGGGGGTCAGATACGCAGTATTTT. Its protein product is CASSLRLSGGSDTQYF.

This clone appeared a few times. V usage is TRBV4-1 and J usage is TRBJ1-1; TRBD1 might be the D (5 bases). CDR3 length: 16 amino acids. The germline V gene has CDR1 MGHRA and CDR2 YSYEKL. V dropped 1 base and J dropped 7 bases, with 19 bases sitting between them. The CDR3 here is CASSQVDMMVYDEAFF. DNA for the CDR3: TGCGCCAGCAGCCAAGTGGACATGATGGTTTATGATGAAGCTTTCTTT.

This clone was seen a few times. The CDR3 sequence is CASSFNRGYEQYF. In DNA form, the CDR3 reads TGTGCCAGCAGCTTTAACAGGGGCTACGAGCAGTACTTC. The chain joins TRBV5-4 to TRBJ2-7, with 7 bases fitting TRBD1. The V and J ends lost 2 bases and 3 bases, in that order; junction bases with no gene match: 2. The CDR3 contains 13 residues. Looked up from germline, CDR1 is SGHNT and CDR2 is YYREEE (reference sequence).

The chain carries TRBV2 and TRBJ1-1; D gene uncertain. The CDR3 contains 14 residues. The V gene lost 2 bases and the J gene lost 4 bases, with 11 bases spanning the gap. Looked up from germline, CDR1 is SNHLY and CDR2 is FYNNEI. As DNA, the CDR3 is TGTGCCAGCAGTGAAAGGCAGGTTCTCACTGAAGCTTTCTTT. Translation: CASSERQVLTEAFF.

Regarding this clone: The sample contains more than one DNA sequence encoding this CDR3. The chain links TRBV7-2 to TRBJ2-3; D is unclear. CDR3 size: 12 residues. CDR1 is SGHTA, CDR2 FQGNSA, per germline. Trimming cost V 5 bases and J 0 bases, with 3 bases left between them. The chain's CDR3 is CASSLSTDTQYF. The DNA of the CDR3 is TGTGCCAGCAGCCTGAGCACAGATACGCAGTATTTT.

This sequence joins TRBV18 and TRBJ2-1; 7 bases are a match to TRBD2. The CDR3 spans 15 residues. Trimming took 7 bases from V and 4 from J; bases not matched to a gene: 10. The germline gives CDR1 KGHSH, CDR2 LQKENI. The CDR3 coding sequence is TGTGCCAGCTACCAGGGCGGGGGAGTTTACAATGAGCAGTTCTTC. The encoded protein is CASYQGGGVYNEQFF.

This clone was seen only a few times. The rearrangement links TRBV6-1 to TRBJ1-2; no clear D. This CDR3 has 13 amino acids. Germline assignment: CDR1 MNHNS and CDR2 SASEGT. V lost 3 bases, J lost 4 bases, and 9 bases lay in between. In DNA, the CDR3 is TGTGCCAGCAGTGAGATGGGAGCCTATGGCTACACCTTC. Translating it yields CASSEMGAYGYTF.

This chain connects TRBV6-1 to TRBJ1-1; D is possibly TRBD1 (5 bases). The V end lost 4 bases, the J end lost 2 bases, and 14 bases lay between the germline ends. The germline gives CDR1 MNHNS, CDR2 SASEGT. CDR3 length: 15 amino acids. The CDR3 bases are TGTGCCAGCAGTGTGGAAGGGGCACTTAACACTGAAGCTTTCTTT. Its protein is CASSVEGALNTEAFF.

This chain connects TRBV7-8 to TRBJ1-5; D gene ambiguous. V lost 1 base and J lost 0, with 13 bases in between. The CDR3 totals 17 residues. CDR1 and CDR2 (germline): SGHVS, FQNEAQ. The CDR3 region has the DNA TGTGCCAGCAGCTTAGGATCAGCCCTTTATAGCAATCAGCCCCAGCATTTT. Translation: CASSLGSALYSNQPQHF. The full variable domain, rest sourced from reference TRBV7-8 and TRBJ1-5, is GAGVSQSPRYKVAKRGQDVALRCDPISGHVSLFWYQQALGQGPEFLTYFQNEAQLDKSGLPSDRFFAERPEGSVSTLKIQRTQQEDSAVYLCASSLGSALYSNQPQHFGDGTRLSIL.

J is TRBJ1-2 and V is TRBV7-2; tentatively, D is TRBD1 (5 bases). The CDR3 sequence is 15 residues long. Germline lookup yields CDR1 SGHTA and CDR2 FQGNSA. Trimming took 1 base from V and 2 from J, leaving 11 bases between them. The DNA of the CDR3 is TGTGCCAGCAGCTTAGTCGCGGGACCAAACTATGGCTACACCTTC. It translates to CASSLVAGPNYGYTF.

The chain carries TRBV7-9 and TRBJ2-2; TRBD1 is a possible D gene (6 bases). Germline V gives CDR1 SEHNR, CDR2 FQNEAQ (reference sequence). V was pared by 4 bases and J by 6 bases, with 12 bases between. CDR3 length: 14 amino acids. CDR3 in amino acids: CASSSKQGAGELFF. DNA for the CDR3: TGTGCCAGCAGCTCCAAACAGGGAGCCGGGGAGCTGTTTTTT.

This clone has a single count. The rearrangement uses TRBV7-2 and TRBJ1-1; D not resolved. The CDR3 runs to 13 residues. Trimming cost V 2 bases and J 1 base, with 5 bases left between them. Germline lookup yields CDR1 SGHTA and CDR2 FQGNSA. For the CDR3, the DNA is TGTGCCAGCAGCTTACTCCAGAACACTGAAGCTTTCTTT. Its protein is CASSLLQNTEAFF.

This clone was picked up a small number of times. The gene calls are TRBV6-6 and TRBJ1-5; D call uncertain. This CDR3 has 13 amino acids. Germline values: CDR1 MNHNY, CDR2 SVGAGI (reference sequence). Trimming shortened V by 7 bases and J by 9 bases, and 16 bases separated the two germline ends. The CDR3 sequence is CASTDYLLGPQHF. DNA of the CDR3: TGTGCCAGCACCGACTATCTCTTAGGGCCCCAGCATTTT.

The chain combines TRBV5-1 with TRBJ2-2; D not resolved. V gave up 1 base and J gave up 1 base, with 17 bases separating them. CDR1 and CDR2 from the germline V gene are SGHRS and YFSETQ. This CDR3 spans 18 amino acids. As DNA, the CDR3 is TGCGCCAGCAGCTTGAGTCCCGGCTCGGCCGGGAACACCGGGGAGCTGTTTTTT. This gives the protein CASSLSPGSAGNTGELFF.

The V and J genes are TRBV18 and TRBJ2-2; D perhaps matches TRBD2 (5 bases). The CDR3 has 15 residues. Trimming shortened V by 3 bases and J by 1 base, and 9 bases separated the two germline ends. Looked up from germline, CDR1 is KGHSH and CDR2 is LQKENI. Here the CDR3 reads CASSPGVGNTGELFF. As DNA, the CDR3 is TGTGCCAGCTCACCGGGAGTAGGGAACACCGGGGAGCTGTTTTTT.

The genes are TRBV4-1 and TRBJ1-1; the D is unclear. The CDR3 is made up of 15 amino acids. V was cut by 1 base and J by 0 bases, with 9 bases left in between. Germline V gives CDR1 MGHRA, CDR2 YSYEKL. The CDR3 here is CASSQGIRMNTEAFF. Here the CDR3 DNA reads TGCGCCAGCAGCCAAGGCATACGCATGAACACTGAAGCTTTCTTT.

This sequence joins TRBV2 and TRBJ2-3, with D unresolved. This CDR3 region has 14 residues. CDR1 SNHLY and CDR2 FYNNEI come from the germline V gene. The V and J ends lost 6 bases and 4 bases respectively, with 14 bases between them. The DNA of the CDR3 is TGTGCCAGCAGCCCGGCCCGGCCTCCAGATACGCAGTATTTT. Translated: CASSPARPPDTQYF.

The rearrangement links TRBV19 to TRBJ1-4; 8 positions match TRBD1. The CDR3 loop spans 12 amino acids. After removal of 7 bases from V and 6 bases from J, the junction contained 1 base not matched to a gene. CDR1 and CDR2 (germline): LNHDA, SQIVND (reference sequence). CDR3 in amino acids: CASNRGYEKLFF. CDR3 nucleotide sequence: TGTGCCAGTAACAGGGGGTATGAAAAACTGTTTTTT. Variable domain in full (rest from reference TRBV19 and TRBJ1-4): DGGITQSPKYLFRKEGQNVTLSCEQNLNHDAMYWYRQDPGQGLRLIYYSQIVNDFQKGDIAEGYSVSREKKESFPLTVTSAQKNPTAFYLCASNRGYEKLFFGSGTQLSVL.